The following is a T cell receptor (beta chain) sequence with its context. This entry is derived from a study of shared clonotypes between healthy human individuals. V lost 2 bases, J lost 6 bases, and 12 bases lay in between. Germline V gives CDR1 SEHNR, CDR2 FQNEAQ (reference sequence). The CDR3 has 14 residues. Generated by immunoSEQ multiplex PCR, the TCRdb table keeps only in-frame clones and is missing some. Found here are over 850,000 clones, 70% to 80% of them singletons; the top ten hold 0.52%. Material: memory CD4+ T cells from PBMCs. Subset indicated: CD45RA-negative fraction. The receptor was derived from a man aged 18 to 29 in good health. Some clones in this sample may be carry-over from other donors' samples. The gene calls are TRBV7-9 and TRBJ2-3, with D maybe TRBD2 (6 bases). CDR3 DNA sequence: TGTGCCAGCAGCTTAATCGGGACTGGGGATACGCAGTATTTT. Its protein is CASSLIGTGDTQYF.